Listed below are T cell receptor beta chains from one sample, sequenced in a study of blood T cell repertoires in COVID-19. Some clones are missing from TCRdb's copy, which holds only in-frame ones; the method was immunoSEQ multiplex PCR. The sample gives 200,000 to 250,000 clones, 85% to 90% of which show up once; around 3.2% is in the top ten. Input material: PBMCs or T cells enriched from blood (not recorded which). These receptor sequences come from a woman aged 18-29 years in a cohort exposed to, infected with or recovered from COVID-19 (not recorded which). Both conserved end residues are part of each CDR3. Fields, in order: J gene, CDR3 length, clone size, D gene, V gene, CDR3 protein, CDR3 DNA. D genes are given only for firm matches. Clone sizes are given selectively: once, few, many, or a class where the clone is expanded.

J gene: TRBJ2-3; CDR3 length: 16; clone size: once; D gene: TRBD1; V gene: TRBV9; CDR3 protein: CASSPGTEEYTDTQYF; CDR3 DNA: TGTGCCAGCAGCCCGGGGACAGAAGAATACACAGATACGCAGTATTTT
J gene: TRBJ1-2; CDR3 length: 14; clone size: .; D gene: TRBD1; V gene: TRBV29-1; CDR3 protein: CSVVTEDRGYGYTF; CDR3 DNA: TGCAGCGTTGTAACTGAAGACAGGGGGTATGGCTACACCTTC
J gene: TRBJ1-3; CDR3 length: 17; clone size: .; D gene: .; V gene: TRBV5-1; CDR3 protein: CASSLIGPGGSGNTIYF; CDR3 DNA: TGCGCCAGCAGCTTAATTGGACCCGGAGGCTCTGGAAACACCATATATTTT
J gene: TRBJ2-1; CDR3 length: 15; clone size: .; D gene: .; V gene: TRBV6-4; CDR3 protein: CASSVRVGEGHEQFF; CDR3 DNA: TGTGCCAGCAGTGTGAGGGTTGGAGAAGGCCATGAGCAGTTCTTC
J gene: TRBJ1-6; CDR3 length: 16; clone size: .; D gene: .; V gene: TRBV4-1; CDR3 protein: CASRTTSGSRNSPLHF; CDR3 DNA: TGCGCCAGCAGGACAACAAGCGGGTCTCGAAATTCACCCCTCCACTTT
J gene: TRBJ1-5; CDR3 length: 14; clone size: .; D gene: .; V gene: TRBV4-1; CDR3 protein: CASSQAVRDQPQHF; CDR3 DNA: TGCGCCAGCAGCCAAGCCGTCCGGGATCAGCCCCAGCATTTT
J gene: TRBJ1-1; CDR3 length: 14; clone size: .; D gene: .; V gene: TRBV2; CDR3 protein: CASSEGFRGSEAFF; CDR3 DNA: TGTGCCAGCAGTGAAGGGTTTAGGGGGTCTGAAGCTTTCTTT
J gene: TRBJ1-6; CDR3 length: 13; clone size: once; D gene: .; V gene: TRBV24-1; CDR3 protein: CATSDRGNSPLHF; CDR3 DNA: TGTGCCACCAGTGATAGAGGGAATTCACCCCTCCACTTT
J gene: TRBJ2-5; CDR3 length: 16; clone size: .; D gene: TRBD2; V gene: TRBV3-1/TRBV3-2; CDR3 protein: CASSQGASGDQETQYF; CDR3 DNA: TGTGCCAGCAGCCAAGGGGCTAGCGGGGACCAAGAGACCCAGTACTTC
J gene: TRBJ1-5; CDR3 length: 14; clone size: .; D gene: .; V gene: TRBV27; CDR3 protein: CASSLNWAEQPQHF; CDR3 DNA: TGTGCCAGCAGTTTAAACTGGGCTGAGCAGCCCCAGCATTTT
J gene: TRBJ2-2; CDR3 length: 18; clone size: .; D gene: .; V gene: TRBV7-3; CDR3 protein: CASSGPPVGVEGGGELFF; CDR3 DNA: TGTGCCAGCAGCGGCCCCCCGGTGGGAGTCGAAGGAGGCGGGGAGCTGTTTTTT
J gene: TRBJ1-2; CDR3 length: 14; clone size: .; D gene: .; V gene: TRBV7-9; CDR3 protein: CASSLVSDSFGYTF; CDR3 DNA: TGTGCCAGCAGCCTCGTGAGTGACAGTTTTGGCTACACCTTC